This T cell receptor (beta chain) appears in the sequencing data of a study of shared clonotypes between healthy human individuals. Naivety among CD8 cells was defined by CD45RO negativity and positive CCR7 selection, thereby excluding terminally differentiated effector memory CD45RA+ cells. Profiled with immunoSEQ multiplex PCR; TCRdb holds only in-frame clones, not every one. The profile covers some 800,000 clones, with about 92% appearing a single time and less than 25% taken by the ten largest. CDR1 and CDR2 (germline): SQVTM, ANQGSEA. This CDR3 comprises 17 residues. The J segment lost 0 bases and the V segment lost 0 bases, leaving 7 bases of the junction unmatched.

The sequence was obtained from a man aged 30-40 years in good health. The chain couples TRBV29-1 to TRBJ2-2, with 7 bases that match TRBD2. Sequencing input: naive CD8+ T cells sorted from blood. The CDR3 reads CSVEDAVGGANTGELFF. DNA for the CDR3: TGCAGCGTTGAAGACGCCGTTGGGGGGGCGAACACCGGGGAGCTGTTTTTT.